Shown below are 19 T cell receptor beta chains from a single sample sequenced in a study of blood T cell repertoires in COVID-19. Using immunoSEQ multiplex PCR, the repertoire was profiled, and TCRdb retains in-frame clones only, with some absent. The repertoire holds roughly 220,000 clones, with roughly 80% as singletons. Input material: PBMCs or T cells enriched from blood (not recorded which). The origin of the receptors is a woman aged 40 to 50 with acute COVID-19.

This clone was observed a handful of times. The V gene is TRBV5-1, the J gene TRBJ1-5; D not certain. V gave up 4 bases and J gave up 4 bases, with 12 bases separating them. Germline V gene sequence: CDR1 SGHRS, CDR2 YFSETQ. The CDR3 consists of 14 residues. CDR3 sequence reads: CASSPGGFNQPQHF. The CDR3 nucleotides are TGCGCCAGCAGCCCTGGAGGGTTTAATCAGCCCCAGCATTTT.

The V and J genes are TRBV20-1 and TRBJ1-2; D uncertain. This CDR3 comprises 10 residues. Germline values: CDR1 DFQATT, CDR2 SNEGSKA (reference sequence). V lost 3 bases and J 8 bases, leaving 7 bases between the germline ends. The CDR3 loop is CSASLQGYTF. In DNA, the CDR3 is TGCAGTGCTAGTCTCCAGGGCTACACCTTC.

V gene TRBV5-1 combines with J gene TRBJ2-1, with TRBD1 identical over 10 bases. This CDR3 region has 14 residues. Germline CDR1 and CDR2: SGHRS and YFSETQ. J gave up 4 bases and V 3 bases, and 1 base lay outside the gene matches. Here the CDR3 reads CASSWGQGYNEQFF. The CDR3 nucleotides read TGCGCCAGCAGCTGGGGACAGGGGTACAATGAGCAGTTCTTC. The full variable domain, rest sourced from reference TRBV5-1 and TRBJ2-1, is KAGVTQTPRYLIKTRGQQVTLSCSPISGHRSVSWYQQTPGQGLQFLFEYFSETQRNKGNFPGRFSGRQFSNSRSEMNVSTLELGDSALYLCASSWGQGYNEQFFGPGTRLTVL.

The J gene is TRBJ2-2, the V gene TRBV4-3, with 8 positions matching TRBD1. Trimming removed 1 base from V and 6 bases from J; junction bases left unmatched: 1. Germline values: CDR1 LGHNA, CDR2 YSLEER. The CDR3 extends over 14 amino acids. Written as DNA, the CDR3 is TGCGCCAGCAGCCAAGGGACAGGGTCCGGGGAGCTGTTTTTT. Encoded protein: CASSQGTGSGELFF.

The chain combines TRBV6-6 with TRBJ2-7; 7 nucleotides align to TRBD1. V trimming: 6 bases; J trimming: 1 base; junction bases outside the gene matches: 9. The CDR3 is 15 residues long. Germline lookup yields CDR1 MNHNY and CDR2 SVGAGI (reference sequence). The chain's CDR3 is CASSPPGQSSYEQYF. CDR3 DNA sequence: TGTGCCAGCAGCCCTCCGGGACAGTCTTCCTACGAGCAGTACTTC.

In this sample, this clone turned up a few times. The CDR3 loop is CASSDRVGTNEKLFF. Written as DNA, the CDR3 is TGTGCCAGCAGTGACAGGGTTGGGACTAATGAAAAACTGTTTTTT. V usage is TRBV25-1 and J usage is TRBJ1-4, with a tentative D call TRBD1 (5 bases). Germline lookup yields CDR1 MGHDK and CDR2 SYGVNS. CDR3 length equals 15 residues. V dropped 3 bases and J dropped 2 bases, with 10 bases sitting between them.

The chain employs TRBV19 and TRBJ1-6; 9 positions agree with TRBD1. Germline lookup yields CDR1 LNHDA and CDR2 SQIVND (reference sequence). The CDR3 is 14 amino acids. Trimming removed 4 bases from V and 8 bases from J; junction bases left unmatched: 3. The CDR3 spells CASSNRDRDSPLHF. The CDR3 bases are TGTGCCAGTAGTAACCGGGACAGGGATTCACCCCTCCACTTT.

The chain has TRBV28 and TRBJ2-1; 9 bases agree with TRBD2. Germline V gene data show CDR1 as MDHEN and CDR2 as SYDVKM. J gave up 9 bases and V 5 bases, and 14 bases lay outside the gene matches. CDR3 length equals 16 residues. In nucleotides, the CDR3 is TGTGCCAGCAGTCCTCGGGGTAGCGGGAGTTACGGTGAGCAGTTCTTC. This sequence encodes CASSPRGSGSYGEQFF.

This clone came up a few times. The rearrangement links TRBV27 to TRBJ2-2; D remains ambiguous. Germline CDR1 reads MNHEY; CDR2 reads SMNVEV (reference sequence). The CDR3 contains 15 residues. V was clipped by 1 base and J by 2 bases, with 8 bases between them. CDR3 in DNA: TGTGCCAGCAGTTTATTTCCCAGAAACACCGGGGAGCTGTTTTTT. Protein sequence: CASSLFPRNTGELFF.

The chain employs TRBV5-4 and TRBJ2-1; 12 bases match TRBD2. Germline V gene lookup returns CDR1 SGHNT and CDR2 YYREEE (reference sequence). V lost 7 bases and J lost 10; bases outside the gene matches: 12. The CDR3 runs 15 residues. CDR3 bases: TGTGCCAGCCGGGTGTCTAGCGGGAGGGCCGGCGAGCAGTTCTTC. This sequence encodes CASRVSSGRAGEQFF.

The chain is built from TRBV2 and TRBJ2-7; D is ambiguous. Germline CDR1 SNHLY, CDR2 FYNNEI. V was pared by 7 bases and J by 6 bases, with 19 bases between. The CDR3 runs to 14 residues. The CDR3 region is CASTLEAPIGEQYF. CDR3 DNA sequence: TGTGCCAGCACTCTCGAGGCTCCAATAGGCGAGCAGTACTTC.

The genes are TRBV7-9 and TRBJ2-5; TRBD2 is a possible D gene (6 bases). Trimming took 2 bases from V and 3 from J, leaving 22 bases between them. Germline values: CDR1 SEHNR, CDR2 FQNEAQ (reference sequence). This CDR3 region has 18 residues. The CDR3 spells CASSLSGLGGGGEETQYF. The CDR3 coding sequence is TGTGCCAGCAGCTTATCCGGATTGGGGGGAGGCGGCGAAGAGACCCAGTACTTC.

This chain joins TRBV15 and TRBJ2-1; D perhaps matches TRBD2 (5 bases). The CDR3 sequence is 15 residues long. Germline V gene data show CDR1 as LNHNV and CDR2 as YYDKDF (reference sequence). V lost 5 bases, J lost 0 bases, and 11 bases lay in between. The CDR3 nucleotides read TGTGCCACCAGCCCTAGCAAGAGCTCCTACAATGAGCAGTTCTTC. Protein: CATSPSKSSYNEQFF. Full variable domain (outside the CDR3, taken from reference TRBV15 and TRBJ2-1): DAMVIQNPRYQVTQFGKPVTLSCSQTLNHNVMYWYQQKSSQAPKLLFHYYDKDFNNEADTPDNFQSRRPNTSFCFLDIRSPGLGDTAMYLCATSPSKSSYNEQFFGPGTRLTVL.

The V call is TRBV15, the J call TRBJ2-5; 9 bases are shared with TRBD2. CDR3 size: 17 residues. V was pared by 0 bases and J by 4 bases, with 9 bases of the junction left unmatched. Germline V lookup: CDR1 LNHNV, CDR2 YYDKDF (reference sequence). DNA for the CDR3: TGTGCCACCAGCAGAGAGGGATTAGCGGGAGATCGAGAGACCCAGTACTTC. This encodes CATSREGLAGDRETQYF. Drawing the rest from reference TRBV15 and TRBJ2-5, the complete variable domain is DAMVIQNPRYQVTQFGKPVTLSCSQTLNHNVMYWYQQKSSQAPKLLFHYYDKDFNNEADTPDNFQSRRPNTSFCFLDIRSPGLGDTAMYLCATSREGLAGDRETQYFGPGTRLLVL.

The chain combines TRBV6-5 with TRBJ1-6; weak D call: TRBD1 (6 bases). The V and J ends lost 5 bases and 7 bases respectively, with 6 bases between them. CDR3 size: 12 residues. CDR1 and CDR2 (germline): MNHEY, SVGAGI. CDR3 in amino acids: CASSQGNSPLHF. The CDR3 DNA reads as TGTGCCAGCAGTCAGGGGAATTCACCCCTCCACTTT.

The chain uses TRBV24-1 and TRBJ2-1, with 11 bases matching TRBD2. Germline V lookup: CDR1 KGHDR, CDR2 SFDVKD. Germline trimming cut 4 bases from V and 4 bases from J; bases unmatched to any gene: 5. There are 16 residues in the CDR3. This CDR3 reads CATSDLSGGVYNEQFF. As DNA, the CDR3 is TGTGCCACCAGTGACCTTAGCGGGGGGGTTTACAATGAGCAGTTCTTC.

V and J are TRBV30 and TRBJ1-2; TRBD1 agrees at 9 bases. Germline V gene sequence: CDR1 GTSNPN, CDR2 SVGIG (reference sequence). V lost 3 bases, J lost 7 bases, and 3 bases stayed unmatched. The CDR3 has 12 amino acids. Here the CDR3 reads CAWRGQGGGYTF. In DNA form, the CDR3 reads TGTGCCTGGAGGGGACAGGGTGGTGGCTACACCTTC.

The rearrangement uses TRBV5-1 and TRBJ2-1; D perhaps matches TRBD2 (6 bases). The V end lost 2 bases, the J end lost 3 bases, and 9 bases lay between the germline ends. Germline CDR1 is SGHRS and CDR2 is YFSETQ. The CDR3 runs 14 residues. CDR3 sequence (DNA): TGCGCCAGCAGCTTAGGGGAGGTCTACAATGAGCAGTTCTTC. This sequence encodes CASSLGEVYNEQFF.

This clone was seen just once. V gene TRBV12-3 or TRBV12-4 combines with J gene TRBJ2-1; TRBD2 aligns across 7 bases. The CDR3 loop spans 13 amino acids. In nucleotides, the CDR3 is TGTGCAAGCGCCGCGGGAGCCTACAATGAGCAGTTCTTC. Translated: CASAAGAYNEQFF.